This T cell receptor beta chain was profiled in a study of T cells in Graves' hyperthyroidism and ophthalmopathy. The study based diagnoses on clinical symptoms, serum thyroxine and TRAb, thyroid ultrasound and orbital computed tomography. TCR beta CDR3 regions were amplified from RNA. The TCR CDR3 was amplified in a first-round RT-PCR using the HTBI primer set. TCRdb used MiXCR to reprocess the multiplex PCR reads, holding one entry per CDR3 protein. The repertoire consists of roughly 510,000 distinct CDR3 sequences, with 40% to 55% occurring once and the leading ten covering around two fifths. V shed 0 bases and J 3 bases; nucleotides not matched to a gene: 11. Germline V CDR1 and CDR2: DFQATT, SNEGSKA (reference sequence). The CDR3 extends over 17 amino acids. General observations from the study: In the blood, most expanded thyroid clonotypes above 0.001 appeared as well. Ophthalmopathy was distinguished from stable hyperthyroidism by 13 V-J signatures.

On this clonotype: The antigen is unknown.

The V and J genes are TRBV20-1 and TRBJ2-7; 10 bases align to TRBD2. The receptor was derived from an adult woman with Graves' disease, either hyperthyroidism or ophthalmopathy (not recorded which). The sample consisted of peripheral blood or thyroid tissue (not recorded which). CDR3 nucleotides: TGCAGTGCTAGAGATCGCCCTCTAGCGGGGGCCCTCTACGAGCAGTACTTC. Translation: CSARDRPLAGALYEQYF.